This TCR beta chain was sequenced during a study of blood T cell repertoires in COVID-19. Looking at the study overall: Collection of acute and convalescent COVID-19 samples took place in the United States, Italy and Spain. T cells, B-cell-depleted T cells, or PBMCs supplied cDNA or gDNA.

Profiling relied on immunoSEQ multiplex PCR, and the TCRdb table lists in-frame clones only, not all of them. The sample consists of 400,000 or so clones, about 89% of them appearing once. CDR1 is SQVTM and CDR2 is ANQGSEA in the germline V gene. The CDR3 loop spans 16 amino acids. Unmatched junction bases numbered 15, after V lost 7 bases and J lost 2 bases. The material sequenced was peripheral blood. The V and J genes are TRBV29-1 and TRBJ2-3; 7 bases line up with TRBD1. This receptor was obtained from a woman in her thirties or forties with COVID-19, enrolled during active disease. CDR3: CSALPLTGAHTDTQYF. CDR3 in DNA: TGCAGCGCCCTCCCGCTAACAGGGGCGCACACAGATACGCAGTATTTT.